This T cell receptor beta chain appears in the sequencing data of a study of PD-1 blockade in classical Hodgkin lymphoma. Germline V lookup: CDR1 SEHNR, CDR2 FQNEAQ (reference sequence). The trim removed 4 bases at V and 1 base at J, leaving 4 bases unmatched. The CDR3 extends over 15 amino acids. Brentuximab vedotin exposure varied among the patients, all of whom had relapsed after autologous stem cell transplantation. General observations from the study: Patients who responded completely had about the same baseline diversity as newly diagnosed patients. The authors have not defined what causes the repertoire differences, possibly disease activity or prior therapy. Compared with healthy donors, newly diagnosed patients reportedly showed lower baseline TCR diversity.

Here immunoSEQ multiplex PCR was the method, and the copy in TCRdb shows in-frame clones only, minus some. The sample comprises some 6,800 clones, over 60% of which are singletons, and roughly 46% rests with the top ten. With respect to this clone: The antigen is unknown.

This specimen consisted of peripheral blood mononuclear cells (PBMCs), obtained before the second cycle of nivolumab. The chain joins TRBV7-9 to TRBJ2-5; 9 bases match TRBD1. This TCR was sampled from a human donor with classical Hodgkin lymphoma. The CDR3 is CASSSSTGGQETQYF. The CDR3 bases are TGTGCCAGCAGCTCCTCGACAGGGGGCCAAGAGACCCAGTACTTC.